This T cell receptor (beta chain) was sequenced for a study of T cells in Graves' hyperthyroidism and ophthalmopathy. About the study: Peripheral blood sampling occurred at initial diagnosis, before any treatment.

Regions amplified from RNA transcripts were the TCR beta CDR3 regions. The HTBI primer set served for first-round RT-PCR of the TCR CDR3. TCRdb recomputed calls from the multiplex PCR reads with MiXCR, one row per CDR3 protein. The table records 370,000 or so distinct CDR3 sequences, approximately 15% of them present only once. The blood specimen was taken at initial hyperthyroidism diagnosis, before any ophthalmopathy symptoms. There are 13 residues in the CDR3. The germline gives CDR1 SGHTA, CDR2 FQGNSA. Between the trimmed V and J ends, which lost 6 bases and 7 bases, there was a span of 10 bases. This clonotype was obtained from a woman in her late teens or twenties with Graves' hyperthyroidism that later progressed to Graves' ophthalmopathy. The sequenced material came from blood. This chain joins TRBV7-2 and TRBJ1-6; D possibly corresponds to TRBD1 (5 bases). The CDR3 here is CASRGQLNSPLHF. The CDR3 nucleotides read TGTGCCAGCAGAGGACAACTGAATTCACCCCTCCACTTT.